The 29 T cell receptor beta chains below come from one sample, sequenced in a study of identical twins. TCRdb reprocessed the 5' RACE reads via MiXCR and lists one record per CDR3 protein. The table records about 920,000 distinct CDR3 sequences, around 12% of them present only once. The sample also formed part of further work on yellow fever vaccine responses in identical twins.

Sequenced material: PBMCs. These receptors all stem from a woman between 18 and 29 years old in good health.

CDR3 in amino acids: CASSPSMGYRDEQFF. The CDR3 DNA is TGCGCCAGCAGCCCATCTATGGGGTATCGGGATGAGCAGTTCTTC. The genes are TRBV5-1 and TRBJ2-1; D unclear. Trimming took off 4 bases at V and 8 bases at J, with 19 bases between the two ends. The CDR3 length is 15 residues. CDR1 is SGHRS and CDR2 is YFSETQ in the germline V gene.

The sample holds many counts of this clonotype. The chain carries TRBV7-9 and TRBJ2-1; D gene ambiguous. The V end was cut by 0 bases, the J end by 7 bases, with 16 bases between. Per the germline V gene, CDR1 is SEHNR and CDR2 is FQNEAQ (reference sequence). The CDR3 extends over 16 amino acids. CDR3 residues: CASSLALSAGTNEQFF. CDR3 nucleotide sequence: TGTGCCAGCAGCTTAGCCCTCTCGGCAGGTACAAATGAGCAGTTCTTC.

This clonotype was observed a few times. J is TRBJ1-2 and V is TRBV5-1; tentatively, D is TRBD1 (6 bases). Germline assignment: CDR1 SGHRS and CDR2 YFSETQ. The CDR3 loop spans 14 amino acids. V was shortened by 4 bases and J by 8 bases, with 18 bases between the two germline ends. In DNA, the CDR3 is TGCGCCAGCAGCCTTACACAGGGAGGGAGCGGCTACACCTTC. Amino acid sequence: CASSLTQGGSGYTF.

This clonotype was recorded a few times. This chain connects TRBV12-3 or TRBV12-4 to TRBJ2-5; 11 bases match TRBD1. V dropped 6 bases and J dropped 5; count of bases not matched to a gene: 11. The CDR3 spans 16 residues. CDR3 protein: CASSQRTGGARETQYF. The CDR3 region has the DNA TGTGCCAGCAGCCAAAGGACAGGGGGCGCGAGGGAGACCCAGTACTTC.

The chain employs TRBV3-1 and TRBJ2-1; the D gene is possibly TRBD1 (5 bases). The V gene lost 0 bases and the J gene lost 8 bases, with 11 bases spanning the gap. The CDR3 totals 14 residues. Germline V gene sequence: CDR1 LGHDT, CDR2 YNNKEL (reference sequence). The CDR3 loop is CASSQDWGGDEQFF. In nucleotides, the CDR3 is TGTGCCAGCAGCCAAGATTGGGGCGGTGATGAGCAGTTCTTC.

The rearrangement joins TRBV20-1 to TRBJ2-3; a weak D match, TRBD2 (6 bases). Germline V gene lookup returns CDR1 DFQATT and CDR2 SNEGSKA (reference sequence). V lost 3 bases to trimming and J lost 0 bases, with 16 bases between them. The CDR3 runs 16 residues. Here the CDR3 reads CSASRIAESSTDTQYF. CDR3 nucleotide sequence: TGCAGTGCTAGCCGTATAGCGGAGTCTAGCACAGATACGCAGTATTTT.

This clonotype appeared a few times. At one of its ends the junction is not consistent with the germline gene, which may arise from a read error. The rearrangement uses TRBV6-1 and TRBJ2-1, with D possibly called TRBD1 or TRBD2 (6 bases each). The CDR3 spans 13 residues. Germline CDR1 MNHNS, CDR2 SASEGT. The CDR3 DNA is TGTGCCAGCAGCGAAGGGGGGCCTCCTGAGCAGTTCTTC. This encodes CASSEGGPPEQFF.

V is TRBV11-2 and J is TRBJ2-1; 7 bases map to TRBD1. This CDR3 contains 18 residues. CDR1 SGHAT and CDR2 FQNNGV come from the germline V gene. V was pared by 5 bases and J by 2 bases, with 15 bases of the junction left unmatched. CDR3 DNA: TGTGCCAGCAGCGATACCCACGGACAGGTCATCACCTACAATGAGCAGTTCTTC. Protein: CASSDTHGQVITYNEQFF.

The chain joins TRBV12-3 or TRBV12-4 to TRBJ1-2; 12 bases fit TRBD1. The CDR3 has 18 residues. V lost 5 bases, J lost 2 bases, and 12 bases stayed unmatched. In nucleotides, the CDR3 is TGTGCCAGCAGTCCTTATACCGGGACAGGGGGCATGAACTATGGCTACACCTTC. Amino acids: CASSPYTGTGGMNYGYTF.

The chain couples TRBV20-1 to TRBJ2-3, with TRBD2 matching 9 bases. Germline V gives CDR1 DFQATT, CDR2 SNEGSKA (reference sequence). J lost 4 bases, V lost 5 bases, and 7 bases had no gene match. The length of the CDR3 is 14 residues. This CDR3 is CSARGEREADTQYF. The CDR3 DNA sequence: TGCAGTGCTCGGGGGGAGCGGGAGGCAGATACGCAGTATTTT.

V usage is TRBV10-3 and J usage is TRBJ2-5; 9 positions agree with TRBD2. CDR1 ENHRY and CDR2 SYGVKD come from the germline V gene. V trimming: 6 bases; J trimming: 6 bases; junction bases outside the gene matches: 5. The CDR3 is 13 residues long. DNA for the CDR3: TGTGCCATCAGCTCGGGACTAGCAAAGACCCAGTACTTC. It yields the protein CAISSGLAKTQYF.

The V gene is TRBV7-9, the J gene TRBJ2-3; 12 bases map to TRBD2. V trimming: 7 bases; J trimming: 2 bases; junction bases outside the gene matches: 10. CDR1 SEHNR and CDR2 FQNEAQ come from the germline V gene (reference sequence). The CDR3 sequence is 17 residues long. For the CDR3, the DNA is TGTGCCAGCACCTTTCCCGGACTAGCGGGGACCACAGATACGCAGTATTTT. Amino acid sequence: CASTFPGLAGTTDTQYF.

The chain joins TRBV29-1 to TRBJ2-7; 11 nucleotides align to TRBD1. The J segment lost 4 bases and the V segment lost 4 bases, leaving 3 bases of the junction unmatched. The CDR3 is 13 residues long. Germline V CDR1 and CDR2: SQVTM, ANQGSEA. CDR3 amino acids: CSVGTGGKYEQYF. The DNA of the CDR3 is TGCAGCGTTGGGACAGGGGGCAAGTACGAGCAGTACTTC.

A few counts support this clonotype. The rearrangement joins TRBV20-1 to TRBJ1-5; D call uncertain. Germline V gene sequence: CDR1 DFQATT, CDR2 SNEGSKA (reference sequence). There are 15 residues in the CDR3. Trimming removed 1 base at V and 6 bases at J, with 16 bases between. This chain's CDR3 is CSARGAQAESQPQHF. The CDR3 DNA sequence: TGCAGTGCTAGAGGGGCTCAGGCGGAAAGTCAGCCCCAGCATTTT.

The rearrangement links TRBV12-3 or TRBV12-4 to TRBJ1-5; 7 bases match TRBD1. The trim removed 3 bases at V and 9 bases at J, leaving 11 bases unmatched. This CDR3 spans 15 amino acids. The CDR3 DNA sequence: TGTGCCAGCAGTTTGGAGGGGGCGGGGGATCGGCCCCAGCATTTT. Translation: CASSLEGAGDRPQHF.

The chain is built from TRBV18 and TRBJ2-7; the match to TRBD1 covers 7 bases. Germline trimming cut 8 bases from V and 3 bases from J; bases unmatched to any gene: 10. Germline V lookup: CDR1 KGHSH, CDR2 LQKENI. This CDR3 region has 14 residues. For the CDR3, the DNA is TGTGCCAGCGCAGCTGCAGGGGGAAGCTACGAGCAGTACTTC. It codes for CASAAAGGSYEQYF.

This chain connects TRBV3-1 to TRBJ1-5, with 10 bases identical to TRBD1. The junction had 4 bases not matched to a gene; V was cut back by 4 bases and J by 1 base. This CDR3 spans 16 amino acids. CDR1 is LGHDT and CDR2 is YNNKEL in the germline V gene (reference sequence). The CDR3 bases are TGTGCCAGCAGCCGAGGACAGGGGGGAAGCAATCAGCCCCAGCATTTT. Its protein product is CASSRGQGGSNQPQHF.

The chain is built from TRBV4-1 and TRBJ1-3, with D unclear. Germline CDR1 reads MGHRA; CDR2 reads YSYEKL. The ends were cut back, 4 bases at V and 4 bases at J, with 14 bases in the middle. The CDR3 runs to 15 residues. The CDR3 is CASSPLRMSGNTIYF. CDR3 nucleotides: TGCGCCAGCAGCCCATTGCGTATGTCCGGAAACACCATATATTTT.

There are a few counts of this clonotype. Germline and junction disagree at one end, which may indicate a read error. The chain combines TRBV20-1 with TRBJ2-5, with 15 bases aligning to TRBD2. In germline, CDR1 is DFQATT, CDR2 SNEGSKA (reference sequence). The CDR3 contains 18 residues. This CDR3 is CCASIGTSGRQSQETQYF. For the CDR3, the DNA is TGCTGTGCTAGCATCGGGACTAGCGGGAGGCAGAGTCAAGAGACCCAGTACTTC.

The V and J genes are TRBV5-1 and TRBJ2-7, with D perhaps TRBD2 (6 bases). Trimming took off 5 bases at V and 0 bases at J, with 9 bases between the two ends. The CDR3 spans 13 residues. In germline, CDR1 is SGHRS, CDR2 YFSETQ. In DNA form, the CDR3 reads TGCGCCAGCAGAGCTAGCGTCTCCTACGAGCAGTACTTC. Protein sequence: CASRASVSYEQYF.

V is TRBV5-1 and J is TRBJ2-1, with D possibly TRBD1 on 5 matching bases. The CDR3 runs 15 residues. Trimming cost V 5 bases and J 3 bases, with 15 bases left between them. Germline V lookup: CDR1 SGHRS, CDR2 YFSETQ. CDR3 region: CASSLGAEFYNEQFF. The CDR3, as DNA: TGCGCCAGCAGTCTAGGGGCGGAATTCTACAATGAGCAGTTCTTC.

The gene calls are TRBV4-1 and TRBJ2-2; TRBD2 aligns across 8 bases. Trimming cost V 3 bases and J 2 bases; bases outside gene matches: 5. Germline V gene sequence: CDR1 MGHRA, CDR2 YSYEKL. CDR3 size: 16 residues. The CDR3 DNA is TGCGCCAGCAGCCACTATAGCGGGGCAAACACCGGGGAGCTGTTTTTT. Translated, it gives CASSHYSGANTGELFF.

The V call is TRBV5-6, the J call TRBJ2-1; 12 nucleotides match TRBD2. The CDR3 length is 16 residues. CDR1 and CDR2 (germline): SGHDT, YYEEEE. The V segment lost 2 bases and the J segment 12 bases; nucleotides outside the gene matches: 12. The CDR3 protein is CASSFRLAGDPPRQFF. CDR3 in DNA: TGTGCCAGCAGCTTTCGACTAGCGGGGGATCCCCCGCGGCAGTTCTTC.

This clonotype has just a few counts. The CDR3, as DNA: TGTGCCAGCAGTTTTTCTACGGGGGACACCATATATTTT. Protein: CASSFSTGDTIYF. J is TRBJ1-3 and V is TRBV12-3 or TRBV12-4; D is perhaps TRBD1 (5 bases). V was clipped by 3 bases and J by 8 bases, with 11 bases between them. This CDR3 is built from 13 residues.

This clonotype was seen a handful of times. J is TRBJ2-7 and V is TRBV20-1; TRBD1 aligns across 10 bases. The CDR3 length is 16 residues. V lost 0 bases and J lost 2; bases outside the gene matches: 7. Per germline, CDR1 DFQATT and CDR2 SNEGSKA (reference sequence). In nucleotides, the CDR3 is TGCAGTGCTAGAGATCCGGGACAGGGGCTTCCCTACGAGCAGTACGTC. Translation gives CSARDPGQGLPYEQYV.

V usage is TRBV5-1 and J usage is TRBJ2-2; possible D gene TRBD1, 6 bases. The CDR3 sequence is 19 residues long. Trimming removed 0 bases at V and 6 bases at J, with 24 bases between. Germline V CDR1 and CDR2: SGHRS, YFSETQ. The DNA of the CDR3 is TGCGCCAGCAGCTTGGGCCGGGACATAGGGCCTCCGACCGCCGGGGAGCTGTTTTTT. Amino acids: CASSLGRDIGPPTAGELFF.

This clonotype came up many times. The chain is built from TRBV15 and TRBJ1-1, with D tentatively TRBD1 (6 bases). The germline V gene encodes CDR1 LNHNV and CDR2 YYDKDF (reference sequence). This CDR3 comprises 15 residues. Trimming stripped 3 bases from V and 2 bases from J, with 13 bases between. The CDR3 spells CATSRAGDGNTEAFF. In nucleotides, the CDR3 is TGTGCCACCAGCAGGGCAGGGGATGGCAACACTGAAGCTTTCTTT.

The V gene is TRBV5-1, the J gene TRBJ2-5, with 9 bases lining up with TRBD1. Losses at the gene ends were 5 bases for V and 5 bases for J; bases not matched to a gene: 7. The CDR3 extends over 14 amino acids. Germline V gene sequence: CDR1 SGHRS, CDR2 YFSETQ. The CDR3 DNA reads TGCGCCAGCAGTCATGGACAGGGGAAGGAGACCCAGTACTTC. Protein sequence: CASSHGQGKETQYF.

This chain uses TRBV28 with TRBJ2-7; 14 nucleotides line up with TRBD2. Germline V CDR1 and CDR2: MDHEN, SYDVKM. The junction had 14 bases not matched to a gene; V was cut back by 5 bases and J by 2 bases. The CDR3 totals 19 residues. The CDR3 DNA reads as TGTGCCAGCAGTCGCTTGGGCATGGGACTAGCGGGAGTCACCTACGAGCAGTACTTC. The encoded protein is CASSRLGMGLAGVTYEQYF.